The entry below describes one T cell receptor beta chain. Its cognate antigen has yet to be identified. No qualities accompany the bases; no much larger clone lies one base away. Donors were a few dozen systemically healthy Caucasian individuals from Russia aged 6 to 90 years. Each donor gave roughly 11 milliliters of peripheral blood, drawn into EDTA-treated Vacutainer tubes. Ficoll-Paque density-gradient centrifugation was used to isolate PBMCs, with at least 7 million obtained per sample. Trizol reagent was used to extract total RNA from the PBMCs, yielding at least 6 micrograms per sample. For every donor, flow cytometry on a PBMC aliquot measured the percentage of naive CD45RAhigh/CD27high T cells. Relative to germline, V is missing 0 bases and J is missing 4 bases, with 9 bases of the junction outside any gene match. Sequences MGHRA (CDR1) and YSYEKL (CDR2) are obtained from the germline V gene. From its cysteine to its phenylalanine, the CDR3 spans 17 amino acids. The CDR3 DNA has 51 bases and is translated from base 1.

Libraries were built with 5' RACE. Sequenced using an Illumina HiSeq 2500. A second PCR of roughly 7 to 11 cycles was run with a J-beta primer mix and a sample-barcoded 5' primer. A unique molecular identifier was introduced onto each TCR beta cDNA molecule by a template-switch 5' adaptor carrying 12 random nucleotides. At least 3 million CDR3-containing paired-end reads were obtained from each sample. The Mint cDNA synthesis kit, primed by a TRBC-specific oligonucleotide, was used to synthesize first-strand cDNA from all RNA. Following uracil-DNA glycosylase treatment, all cDNA underwent a first 18-cycle PCR with the universal primers M1SS and BC2_uni_R. In the paper's pipeline: Normalization of each sample was performed by random selection of 1 million high-quality reads, each carrying a distinct molecular identifier. Instead of being binned into consensus sequences, reads that shared molecular identifiers were thrown out. CDR3 identification, clonotype clustering and error correction used MiTCR with a Q25 quality threshold and the strictest error-elimination algorithm. Lower-bound total TCR beta diversity was estimated with a nonparametric unseen species model using Euler transformation. In-frame beta chains were kept once TCRdb had trimmed the public reads at Q25 with fastp and called clones with MiXCR. Entries that share a CDR3 protein sequence are merged under the most common genes and DNA. In this record, the V and J calls reflect TCRdb's handling and not the investigators' own analysis. In this sample the table shows about 1,000,000 distinct CDR3 sequences, 45% of which occur a single time. The ten biggest clones cover around 18% of the sample.

The data stem from a study of blood T cells in healthy people across ages (dated by TCRdb to 2015 to 2017). A note on the overall study: Template switching captured roughly one uniquely barcoded TCR beta cDNA molecule per two T cells in model experiments. Using deep sequencing normalized with unique cDNA molecular identifiers, the study measured how TCR beta repertoire diversity changes with age. Four age groups were formed from the donors: young (average roughly 15 years), middle-aged (around 39), aged (62) and long-lived (less than 85). To avoid experimental bias, donors of different ages were spread randomly across the sequencing lanes. Two additional independent replicas of 1 million unique cDNA reads from the same blood draw were analyzed for two donors (one aged 18 to 29 and one aged 80 or older). Overall results and qualifications from the work: The long-lived group showed more naive CD4+ T cells, fewer expanded clones and increased TCR diversity than the aged group, suggesting age selection. Total diversity estimates from one million sequenced T cells were considered lower bounds and underestimates. Because profiling used bulk unsorted PBMCs, naive and antigen-experienced compartments could not be compared conclusively. A strong correlation was found between observed TCR beta diversity and the percentage of naive T cells measured by flow cytometry. The CMV infection status of donors was not known, potentially confounding age-related changes in expanded clonotypes. Observed TCR beta diversity per million T cells fell roughly linearly with age, and a significant reduction was already apparent by age around 44.

The chain couples TRBV4-1 to TRBJ2-7; TRBD2 aligns with 10 central bases. Sequenced material: blood. This TCR was recovered from a woman aged 60-70 years in good health. The CDR3 protein: CASSQEALAGARYEQYF. The nucleotides read TGCGCCAGCAGCCAAGAGGCCCTAGCGGGAGCCAGATACGAGCAGTACTTC.